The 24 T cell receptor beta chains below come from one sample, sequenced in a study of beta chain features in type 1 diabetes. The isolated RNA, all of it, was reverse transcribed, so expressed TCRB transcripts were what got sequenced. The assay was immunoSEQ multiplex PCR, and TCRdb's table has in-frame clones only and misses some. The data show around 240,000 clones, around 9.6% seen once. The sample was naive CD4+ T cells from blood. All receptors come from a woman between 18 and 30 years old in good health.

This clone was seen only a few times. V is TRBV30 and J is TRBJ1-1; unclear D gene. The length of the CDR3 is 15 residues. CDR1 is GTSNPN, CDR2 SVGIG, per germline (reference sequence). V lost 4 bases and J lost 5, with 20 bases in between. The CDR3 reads CAWIGGIGRGTEAFF. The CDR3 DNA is TGTGCCTGGATCGGTGGTATAGGACGAGGGACTGAAGCTTTCTTT.

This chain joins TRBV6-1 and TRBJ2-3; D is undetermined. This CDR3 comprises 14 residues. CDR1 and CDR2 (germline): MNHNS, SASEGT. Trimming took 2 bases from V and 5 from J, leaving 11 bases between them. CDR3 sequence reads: CASSEPAAGDTQYF. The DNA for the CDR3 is TGTGCCAGCAGTGAACCGGCAGCAGGAGATACGCAGTATTTT.

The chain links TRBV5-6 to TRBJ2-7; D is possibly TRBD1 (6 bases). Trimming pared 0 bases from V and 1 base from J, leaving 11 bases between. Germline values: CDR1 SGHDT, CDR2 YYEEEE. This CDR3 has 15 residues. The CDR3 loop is CASSLGRGLSYEQYF. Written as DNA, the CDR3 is TGTGCCAGCAGCTTGGGCAGGGGCTTATCCTACGAGCAGTACTTC. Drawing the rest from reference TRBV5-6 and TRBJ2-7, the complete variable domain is DAGVTQSPTHLIKTRGQQVTLRCSPKSGHDTVSWYQQALGQGPQFIFQYYEEEERQRGNFPDRFSGHQFPNYSSELNVNALLLGDSALYLCASSLGRGLSYEQYFGPGTRLTVT.

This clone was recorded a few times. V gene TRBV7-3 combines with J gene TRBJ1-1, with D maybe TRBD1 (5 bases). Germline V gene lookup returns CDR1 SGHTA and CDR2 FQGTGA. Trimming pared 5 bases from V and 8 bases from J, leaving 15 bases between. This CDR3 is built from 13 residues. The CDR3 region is CASSIYRTSEAFF. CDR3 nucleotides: TGTGCCAGCAGCATCTACAGGACAAGCGAAGCTTTCTTT.

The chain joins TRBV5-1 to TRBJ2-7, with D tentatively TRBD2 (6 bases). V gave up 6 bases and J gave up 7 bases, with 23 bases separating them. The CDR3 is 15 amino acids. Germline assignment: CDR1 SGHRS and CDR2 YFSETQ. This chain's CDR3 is CASMAGQGDLKEQYF. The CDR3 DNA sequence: TGCGCCAGCATGGCGGGGCAGGGAGATTTGAAGGAGCAGTACTTC.

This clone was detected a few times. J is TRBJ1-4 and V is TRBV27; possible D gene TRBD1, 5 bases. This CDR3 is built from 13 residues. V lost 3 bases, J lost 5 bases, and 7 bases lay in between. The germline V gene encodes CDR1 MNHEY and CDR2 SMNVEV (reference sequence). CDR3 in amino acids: CASSFRGNEKLFF. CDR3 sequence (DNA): TGTGCCAGCAGTTTCCGGGGGAATGAAAAACTGTTTTTT.

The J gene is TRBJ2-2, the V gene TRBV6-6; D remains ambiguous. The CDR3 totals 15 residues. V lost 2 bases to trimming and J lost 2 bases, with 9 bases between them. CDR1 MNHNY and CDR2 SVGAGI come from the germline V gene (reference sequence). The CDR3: CASSYGPVNTGELFF. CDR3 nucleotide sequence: TGTGCCAGCAGTTACGGGCCGGTTAACACCGGGGAGCTGTTTTTT.

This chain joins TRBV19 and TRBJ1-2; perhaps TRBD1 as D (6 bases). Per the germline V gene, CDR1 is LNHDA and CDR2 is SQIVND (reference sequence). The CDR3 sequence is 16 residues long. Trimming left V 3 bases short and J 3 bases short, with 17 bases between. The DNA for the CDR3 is TGTGCCAGTAGTATTACCCAGGGGCGACGGGACTATGGCTACACCTTC. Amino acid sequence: CASSITQGRRDYGYTF.

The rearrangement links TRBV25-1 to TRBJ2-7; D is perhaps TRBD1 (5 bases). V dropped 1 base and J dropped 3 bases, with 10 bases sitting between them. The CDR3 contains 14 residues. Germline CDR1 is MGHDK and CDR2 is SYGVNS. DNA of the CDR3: TGTGCCAGCAGTGAATGGGGCAGCGACTACGAGCAGTACTTC. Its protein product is CASSEWGSDYEQYF.

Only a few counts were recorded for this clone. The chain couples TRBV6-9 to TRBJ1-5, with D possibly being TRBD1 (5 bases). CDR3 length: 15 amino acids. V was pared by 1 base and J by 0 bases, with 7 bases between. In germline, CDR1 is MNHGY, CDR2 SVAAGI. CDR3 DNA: TGTGCCAGCAGTTATTGGGGGGATAGCAATCAGCCCCAGCATTTT. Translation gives CASSYWGDSNQPQHF.

The CDR3 region is CASSQDWGEIAEAFF. In nucleotides, the CDR3 is TGCGCCAGCAGCCAAGATTGGGGGGAGATCGCTGAAGCTTTCTTT. J is TRBJ1-1 and V is TRBV4-1; tentatively, D is TRBD1 (5 bases). Between the trimmed V and J ends, which lost 0 bases and 6 bases, there was a span of 14 bases. This CDR3 is built from 15 residues. The V gene's germline CDR1 is MGHRA and CDR2 YSYEKL.

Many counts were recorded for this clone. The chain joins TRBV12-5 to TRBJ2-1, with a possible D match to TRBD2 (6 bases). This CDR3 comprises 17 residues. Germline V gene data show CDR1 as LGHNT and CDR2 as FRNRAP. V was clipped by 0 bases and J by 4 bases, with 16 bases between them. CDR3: CASGLVLSGGEYNEQFF. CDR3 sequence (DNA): TGTGCTAGTGGTTTGGTCTTGAGCGGAGGGGAATACAATGAGCAGTTCTTC.

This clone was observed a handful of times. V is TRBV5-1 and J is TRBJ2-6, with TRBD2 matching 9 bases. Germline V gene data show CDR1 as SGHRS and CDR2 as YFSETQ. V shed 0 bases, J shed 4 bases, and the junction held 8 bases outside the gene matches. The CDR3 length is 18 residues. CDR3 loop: CASSLDAGGASGANVLTF. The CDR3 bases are TGCGCCAGCAGCTTGGATGCGGGGGGGGCTAGCGGGGCCAACGTCCTGACTTTC.

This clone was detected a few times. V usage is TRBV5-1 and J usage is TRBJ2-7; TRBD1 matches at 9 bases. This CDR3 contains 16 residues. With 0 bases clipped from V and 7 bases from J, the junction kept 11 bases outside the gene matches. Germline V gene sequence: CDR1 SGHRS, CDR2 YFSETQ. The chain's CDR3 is CASSLVPGTGTNEQYF. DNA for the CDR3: TGCGCCAGCAGCTTGGTCCCCGGGACAGGGACGAATGAGCAGTACTTC. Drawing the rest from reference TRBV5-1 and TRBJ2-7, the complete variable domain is KAGVTQTPRYLIKTRGQQVTLSCSPISGHRSVSWYQQTPGQGLQFLFEYFSETQRNKGNFPGRFSGRQFSNSRSEMNVSTLELGDSALYLCASSLVPGTGTNEQYFGPGTRLTVT.

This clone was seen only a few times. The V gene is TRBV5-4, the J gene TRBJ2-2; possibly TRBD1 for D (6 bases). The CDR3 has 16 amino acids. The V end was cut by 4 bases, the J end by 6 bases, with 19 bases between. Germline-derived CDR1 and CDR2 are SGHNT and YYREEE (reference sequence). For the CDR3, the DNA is TGTGCCAGCAGCGCCCCCGCAGGGGTGGTTGCCGGGGAGCTGTTTTTT. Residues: CASSAPAGVVAGELFF.

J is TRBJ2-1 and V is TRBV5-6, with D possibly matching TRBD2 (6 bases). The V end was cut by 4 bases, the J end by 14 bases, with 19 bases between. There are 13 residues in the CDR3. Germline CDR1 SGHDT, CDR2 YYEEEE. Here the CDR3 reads CASSTLAKVREFF. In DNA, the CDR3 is TGTGCCAGCAGCACCCTAGCGAAGGTCCGTGAGTTCTTC.

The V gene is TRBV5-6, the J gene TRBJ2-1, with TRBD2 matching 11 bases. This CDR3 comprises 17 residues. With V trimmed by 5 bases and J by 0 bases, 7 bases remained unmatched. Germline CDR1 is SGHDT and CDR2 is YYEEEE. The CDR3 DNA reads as TGTGCCAGCAGATACGTAGCGGGGGGGGGCTCCTACAATGAGCAGTTCTTC. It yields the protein CASRYVAGGGSYNEQFF. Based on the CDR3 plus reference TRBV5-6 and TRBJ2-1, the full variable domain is DAGVTQSPTHLIKTRGQQVTLRCSPKSGHDTVSWYQQALGQGPQFIFQYYEEEERQRGNFPDRFSGHQFPNYSSELNVNALLLGDSALYLCASRYVAGGGSYNEQFFGPGTRLTVL.

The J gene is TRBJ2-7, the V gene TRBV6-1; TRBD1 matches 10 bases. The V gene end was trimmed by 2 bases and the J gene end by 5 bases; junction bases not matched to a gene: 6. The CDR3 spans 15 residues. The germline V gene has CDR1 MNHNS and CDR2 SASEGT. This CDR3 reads CASSENGGTGDEQYF. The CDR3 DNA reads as TGTGCCAGCAGTGAAAACGGAGGGACAGGGGACGAGCAGTACTTC.

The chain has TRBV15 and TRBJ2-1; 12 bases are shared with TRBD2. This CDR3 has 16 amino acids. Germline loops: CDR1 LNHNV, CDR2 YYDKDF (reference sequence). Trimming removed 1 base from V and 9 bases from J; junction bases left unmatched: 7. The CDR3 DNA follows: TGTGCCACCAGCAGAGGATCTAGCGGGGGGGTCGGTGAGCAGTTCTTC. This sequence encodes CATSRGSSGGVGEQFF.

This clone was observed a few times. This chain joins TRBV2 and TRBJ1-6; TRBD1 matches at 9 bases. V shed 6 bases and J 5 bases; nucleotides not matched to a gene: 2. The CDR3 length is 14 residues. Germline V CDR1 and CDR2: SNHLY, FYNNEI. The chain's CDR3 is CASRQGAHNSPLHF. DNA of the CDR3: TGTGCCAGCAGACAGGGGGCGCATAATTCACCCCTCCACTTT. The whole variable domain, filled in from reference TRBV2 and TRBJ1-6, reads EPEVTQTPSHQVTQMGQEVILRCVPISNHLYFYWYRQILGQKVEFLVSFYNNEISEKSEIFDDQFSVERPDGSNFTLKIRSTKLEDSAMYFCASRQGAHNSPLHFGNGTRLTVT.

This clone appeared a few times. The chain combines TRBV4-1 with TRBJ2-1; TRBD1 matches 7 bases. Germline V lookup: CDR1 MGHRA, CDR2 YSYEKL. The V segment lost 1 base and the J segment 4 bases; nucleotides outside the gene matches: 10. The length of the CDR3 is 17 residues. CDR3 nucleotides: TGCGCCAGCAGCCAAGTCCCACCCCCGGGACAGTACAATGAGCAGTTCTTC. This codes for CASSQVPPPGQYNEQFF.

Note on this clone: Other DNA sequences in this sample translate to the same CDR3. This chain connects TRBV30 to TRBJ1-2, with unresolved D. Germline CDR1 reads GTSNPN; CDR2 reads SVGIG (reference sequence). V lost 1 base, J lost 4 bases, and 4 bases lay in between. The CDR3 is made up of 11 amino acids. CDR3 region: CAWSALYGYTF. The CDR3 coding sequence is TGTGCCTGGAGTGCTCTCTATGGCTACACCTTC. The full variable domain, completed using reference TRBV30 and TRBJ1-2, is SQTIHQWPATLVQPVGSPLSLECTVEGTSNPNLYWYRQAAGRGLQLLFYSVGIGQISSEVPQNLSASRPQDRQFILSSKKLLLSDSGFYLCAWSALYGYTFGSGTRLTVV.

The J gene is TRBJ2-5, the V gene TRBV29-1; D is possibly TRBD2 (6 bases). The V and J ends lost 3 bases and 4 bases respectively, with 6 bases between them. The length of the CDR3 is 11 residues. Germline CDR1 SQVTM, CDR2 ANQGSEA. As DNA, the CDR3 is TGCAGCGTTGAGGGGGGAGAGACCCAGTACTTC. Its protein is CSVEGGETQYF.

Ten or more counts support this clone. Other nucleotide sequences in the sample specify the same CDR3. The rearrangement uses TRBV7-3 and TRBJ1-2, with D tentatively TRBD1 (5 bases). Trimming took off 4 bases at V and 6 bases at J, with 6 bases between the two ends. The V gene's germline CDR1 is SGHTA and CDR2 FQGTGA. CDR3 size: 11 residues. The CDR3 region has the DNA TGTGCCAGCAGCTCAGGGAATGGCTACACCTTC. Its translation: CASSSGNGYTF. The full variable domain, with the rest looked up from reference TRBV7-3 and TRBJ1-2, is GAGVSQTPSNKVTEKGKYVELRCDPISGHTALYWYRQSLGQGPEFLIYFQGTGAADDSGLPNDRFFAVRPEGSVSTLKIQRTERGDSAVYLCASSSGNGYTFGSGTRLTVV.